Listed below are T cell receptor beta chains from one sample, sequenced in a study of glioma-infiltrating T cells. Using its own MiXCR run on the multiplex PCR reads, TCRdb lists one record per CDR3 protein. The repertoire holds under 130,000 distinct CDR3 sequences, with 25% to 35% as singletons. What was sequenced was glioma tissue, nonneoplastic brain tissue, or PBMCs (not recorded which). These receptors all stem from a human donor with low-grade glioma or glioblastoma, undergoing nonglioma brain surgery, or in good health (not recorded which). Each CDR3 is given with its conserved first and last residue. The order of the fields is D gene, CDR3 length, J gene, clone size, V gene, CDR3 protein, CDR3 DNA. The D gene is left open where the match is weak. Rows may omit the clone size; those that give it use once, few, many or a size class.

.	15	TRBJ1-3	few	TRBV7-2	CASSPAAASGNTIYF	TGTGCCAGCAGCCCAGCTGCGGCATCTGGAAACACCATATATTTT
TRBD1	14	TRBJ1-4	.	TRBV29-1	CSALRTGKVEKLFF	TGCAGCGCTTTGAGGACAGGGAAGGTGGAAAAACTGTTTTTT
.	14	TRBJ2-5	many	TRBV11-2	CASSLVGVQETQYF	TGTGCCAGCAGCTTGGTCGGAGTTCAAGAGACCCAGTACTTC
TRBD1	15	TRBJ2-7	once	TRBV3-1	CASGQGQGGPYEQYF	TGTGCCAGCGGCCAAGGACAGGGTGGCCCCTACGAGCAGTACTTC
TRBD1	15	TRBJ2-2	few	TRBV6-1	CASRTGTGGTGELFF	TGTGCCAGCAGAACCGGGACAGGGGGCACCGGGGAGCTGTTTTTT
.	14	TRBJ2-1	many	TRBV25-1	CASAGTPNYNEQFF	TGTGCCAGCGCCGGGACACCGAACTACAATGAGCAGTTCTTC
.	13	TRBJ2-5	many	TRBV15	CATSSEPKVTQYF	TGTGCCACCAGCTCAGAGCCCAAGGTGACCCAGTACTTC
TRBD1	14	TRBJ2-3	medium-sized	TRBV7-6	CASSFGQGADTQYF	TGTGCCAGCAGCTTCGGACAGGGGGCAGATACGCAGTATTTT
TRBD2	15	TRBJ2-1	many	TRBV20-1	CSAAPLRGAENEQFF	TGCAGTGCTGCCCCTCTGCGGGGGGCAGAGAATGAGCAGTTCTTC
.	15	TRBJ1-1	many	TRBV19	CASSIDGQLNTEAFF	TGTGCCAGTAGTATAGACGGACAGCTAAACACTGAAGCTTTCTTT
.	12	TRBJ1-2	.	TRBV2	CDREGLNYGYTF	TGTGACAGGGAGGGGCTAAACTATGGCTACACCTTC
TRBD2	15	TRBJ2-2	.	TRBV5-4	CASSTGTSLTGELFF	TGTGCCAGCAGCACCGGGACTAGCCTTACCGGGGAGCTGTTTTTT
.	12	TRBJ2-5	.	TRBV29-1	CSVSRGGETQYF	TGCAGCGTCTCCAGGGGGGGTGAGACCCAGTACTTC
TRBD2	16	TRBJ2-1	.	TRBV6-1	CASSLSGGSSYNRQFF	TGTGCCAGCAGTCTGAGCGGGGGGAGCTCCTACAATAGGCAGTTCTTC
TRBD1	16	TRBJ2-5	many	TRBV24-1	CATSDSPGTGKETQYF	TGTGCCACCAGTGATTCCCCTGGGACAGGAAAAGAGACCCAGTACTTC
TRBD2	13	TRBJ2-7	many	TRBV7-3	CASSSGGGYEQYF	TGTGCCAGCAGTAGCGGGGGTGGCTACGAGCAGTACTTC
.	15	TRBJ1-5	few	TRBV12-3/TRBV12-4	CASTPRDGRNQPQHF	TGTGCCAGCACCCCCCGGGACGGACGCAATCAGCCCCAGCATTTT
.	14	TRBJ2-7	many	TRBV7-6	CASSLADGPYEQYF	TGTGCCAGCAGCTTAGCAGATGGTCCCTACGAGCAGTACTTC
.	13	TRBJ2-7	many	TRBV20-1	CSATTGTTYEQYF	TGCAGTGCGACGACCGGGACAACCTACGAGCAGTACTTC
.	14	TRBJ2-2	.	TRBV3-1	CASSGTYPDGELLF	TGTGCCAGCAGCGGAACTTATCCGGACGGGGAGCTGCTTTTT
.	12	TRBJ1-1	many	TRBV20-1	CSARRGLTEAFF	TGCAGTGCTAGAAGGGGCCTCACTGAAGCTTTCTTT
.	11	TRBJ2-1	.	TRBV3-1	CASSHNREQFF	TGTGCCAGCAGCCATAACCGGGAGCAGTTCTTC
.	14	TRBJ1-6	once	TRBV2	CASGAGGFNSPLHF	TGTGCCAGCGGTGCGGGAGGTTTTAATTCACCCCTCCACTTT
.	14	TRBJ1-3	many	TRBV4-1	CASSQYYSGNTIYF	TGCGCCAGCAGCCAATATTACTCTGGAAACACCATATATTTT
.	15	TRBJ2-6	.	TRBV27	CASSSLGAGANVLTF	TGTGCCAGCAGTTCCTTGGGGGCTGGGGCCAACGTCCTTACTTTC
.	14	TRBJ2-3	many	TRBV20-1	CSAPDPQTGDTQYF	TGCAGTGCGCCCGACCCCCAAACGGGAGATACGCAGTATTTT
.	14	TRBJ1-2	.	TRBV6-1	CAGRPVQEIYGYTF	TGTGCCGGCAGGCCAGTTCAGGAGATCTATGGCTACACCTTC
.	18	TRBJ1-4	once	TRBV18	CASSPTTATDGVGEKLFF	TGTGCCAGCTCACCCACTACGGCTACGGACGGAGTTGGGGAAAAACTGTTTTTT
TRBD2	16	TRBJ2-3	few	TRBV7-9	CASSSISGGATDTQYF	TGTGCCAGCAGCTCGATTAGCGGGGGGGCAACAGATACGCAGTATTTT
.	13	TRBJ1-6	many	TRBV28	CATTISNNSPLHF	TGTGCCACCACGATTTCGAACAATTCACCCCTCCACTTT
.	14	TRBJ2-7	many	TRBV2	CASSRQQMAYEQYF	TGTGCCAGCAGTAGACAACAGATGGCCTACGAGCAGTACTTC
TRBD1	14	TRBJ2-7	.	TRBV27	CARSPRDRGFEQYF	TGTGCCAGAAGTCCGAGGGACAGGGGTTTTGAGCAGTACTTC
.	14	TRBJ1-5	many	TRBV7-9	CASSQGGKDQPQHF	TGTGCCAGCAGTCAAGGGGGAAAAGATCAGCCCCAGCATTTT
.	14	TRBJ1-6	many	TRBV7-2	CASSFVGLDSPLHF	TGTGCCAGCAGCTTCGTAGGTTTGGATTCACCCCTCCACTTT
TRBD1	14	TRBJ2-1	few	TRBV5-6	CASRSGTVNNEQFF	TGTGCCAGCAGGTCAGGGACAGTGAACAATGAGCAGTTCTTC
TRBD1	15	TRBJ2-5	many	TRBV19	CASSIVFGTEKTQYF	TGTGCCAGTAGTATAGTGTTTGGGACAGAGAAGACCCAGTACTTC
.	13	TRBJ1-2	many	TRBV3-1	CASSQADVYGYTF	TGTGCCAGCAGCCAAGCAGATGTCTATGGCTACACCTTC
.	12	TRBJ1-1	many	TRBV20-1	CSATPRDTEAFF	TGCAGTGCTACCCCACGGGACACTGAAGCTTTCTTT